This is a list of T cell receptor beta chains from one sample in a study of blood T cell repertoires in COVID-19. The table came from immunoSEQ multiplex PCR; TCRdb's copy has only in-frame clones and leaves some out. The sample holds roughly 330,000 clones; around 87% are singletons and the top ten take about 5%. The material sequenced was PBMCs or T cells enriched from blood (not recorded which). All receptors derive from a woman aged 25 to 39 who had recovered from COVID-19. Both conserved end residues are part of each CDR3. D genes are given only for firm matches. Not all rows give a size; the values are once, few, many and, for expanded clones, a class.

NA 14 TRBJ1-1 TRBV19 few CASSIDSENTEAFF TGTGCCAGTAGTATAGACAGTGAGAACACTGAAGCTTTCTTT
TRBD1 15 TRBJ2-2 TRBV6-5 once CASHLDRGRTGELFF TGTGCCAGCCACTTGGACAGGGGGCGAACCGGGGAGCTGTTTTTT
TRBD1 17 TRBJ1-1 TRBV28 NA CASSIGTAYHPNTEAFF TGTGCCAGCAGTATCGGGACAGCCTATCACCCTAACACTGAAGCTTTCTTT
NA 13 TRBJ1-1 TRBV2 NA CASKGSKNTEAFF TGTGCCAGCAAGGGGTCTAAGAACACTGAAGCTTTCTTT
NA 14 TRBJ2-1 TRBV4-1 NA CASSGEAEYNEQFF TGCGCCAGCAGCGGCGAGGCAGAGTACAATGAGCAGTTCTTC
NA 14 TRBJ1-4 TRBV6-2/TRBV6-3 few CASSYSGQDEKLFF TGTGCCAGCAGTTACTCGGGGCAAGACGAAAAACTGTTTTTT
NA 13 TRBJ1-1 TRBV5-3 once CARGQRGHTEAFF TGTGCCAGAGGCCAGCGAGGCCACACTGAAGCTTTCTTT
NA 13 TRBJ2-7 TRBV5-1 NA CASSLVGGYEQYF TGCGCCAGCAGCTTGGTGGGGGGATACGAGCAGTACTTC
NA 15 TRBJ1-5 TRBV19 NA CASSIGAESGQPQHF TGTGCCAGTAGTATAGGCGCAGAGTCAGGCCAGCCCCAGCATTTT
TRBD1 17 TRBJ1-3 TRBV20-1 once CSASKNGQGFTGNTIYF TGCAGTGCTAGTAAGAACGGACAGGGGTTTACTGGAAACACCATATATTTT
TRBD1 15 TRBJ1-1 TRBV10-3 NA CAIIGTGGLGTEAFF TGTGCCATCATAGGGACAGGGGGCTTGGGCACTGAAGCTTTCTTT
NA 18 TRBJ2-1 TRBV2 NA CASSSGGSPGGNYNEQFF TGTGCCAGCAGCTCAGGGGGTAGCCCCGGCGGGAACTACAATGAGCAGTTCTTC
NA 14 TRBJ1-1 TRBV21-1 NA CASTPGATNTEAFF TGTGCCAGCACTCCGGGAGCAACAAACACTGAAGCTTTCTTT
NA 13 TRBJ2-7 TRBV18 NA CASSPGLSYEQYF TGTGCCAGCTCACCCGGACTTTCCTACGAGCAGTACTTC
TRBD2 17 TRBJ2-3 TRBV7-3 NA CASSFTSGGRFTDTQYF TGTGCCAGCAGCTTTACCAGCGGGGGGAGGTTTACAGATACGCAGTATTTT
TRBD1 15 TRBJ1-2 TRBV7-3 NA CASSFGTGSAYGYTF TGTGCCAGCAGCTTCGGGACAGGGAGTGCCTATGGCTACACCTTC
NA 15 TRBJ2-7 TRBV6-5 NA CASRRQGRPGGEQYF TGTGCCAGCAGGAGACAGGGGCGACCGGGGGGCGAGCAGTACTTC
NA 15 TRBJ2-3 TRBV2 NA CASSELAGSTDTQYF TGTGCCAGCAGTGAACTGGCGGGGAGCACAGATACGCAGTATTTT
NA 13 TRBJ2-3 TRBV27 NA CASSFRGAVTQYF TGTGCCAGCAGTTTCCGGGGGGCGGTTACGCAGTATTTT
TRBD1 15 TRBJ1-2 TRBV6-1 NA CASSDHRGYSYGYTF TGTGCCAGCAGTGACCACAGGGGATACAGCTATGGCTACACCTTC
NA 14 TRBJ1-2 TRBV7-9 NA CASSLDSPDYGYTF TGTGCCAGCAGCCTAGACAGCCCAGACTATGGCTACACCTTC
TRBD1 15 TRBJ1-1 TRBV4-1 NA CASSQLQGGNTEAFF TGCGCCAGCAGCCAACTACAGGGGGGTAACACTGAAGCTTTCTTT
NA 12 TRBJ1-5 TRBV30 NA CAWSAITEPQHF TGTGCCTGGAGTGCTATCACTGAGCCCCAGCATTTT
NA 13 TRBJ1-2 TRBV28 NA CASSPGGNYGYTF TGTGCCAGCAGTCCCGGGGGGAACTATGGCTACACCTTC
TRBD1 14 TRBJ1-1 TRBV6-5 once CASRRDRGNTEAFF TGTGCCAGCAGAAGGGACAGGGGGAACACTGAAGCTTTCTTT
NA 11 TRBJ1-4 TRBV20-1 NA CSASSGEKLFF TGCAGTGCTAGTAGCGGAGAAAAACTGTTTTTT
NA 13 TRBJ1-3 TRBV6-5 NA CASQKPSGNTIYF TGTGCCAGCCAAAAGCCATCTGGAAACACCATATATTTT
NA 12 TRBJ2-3 TRBV5-4 NA CASRVGSDTQYF TGTGCCAGCCGTGTCGGGTCAGATACGCAGTATTTT
TRBD1 13 TRBJ2-5 TRBV28 NA CASSWDSKETQYF TGTGCCAGCAGTTGGGACAGTAAGGAGACCCAGTACTTC
NA 14 TRBJ1-3 TRBV30 NA CAWSALAGGNTIYF TGTGCCTGGAGTGCACTCGCAGGGGGAAACACCATATATTTT
NA 14 TRBJ1-5 TRBV5-5 NA CASSLRVSNQPQHF TGTGCCAGCAGCCTGCGGGTTAGCAATCAGCCCCAGCATTTT
NA 13 TRBJ1-2 TRBV5-1 NA CASSAATGYGYTF TGCGCCAGCAGCGCCGCGACGGGCTATGGCTACACCTTC
NA 14 TRBJ1-2 TRBV19 few CASSIPGENYGYTF TGTGCCAGTAGTATCCCCGGGGAAAACTATGGCTACACCTTC
NA 15 TRBJ2-5 TRBV9 NA CASSGDLVAQETQYF TGTGCCAGCAGCGGCGACCTAGTAGCCCAAGAGACCCAGTACTTC
NA 14 TRBJ2-7 TRBV9 NA CASSVEQGTYEQYF TGTGCCAGCAGCGTAGAACAGGGAACCTACGAGCAGTACTTC
TRBD1 15 TRBJ1-4 TRBV9 few CASSARGQGSEKLFF TGTGCCAGCAGCGCCCGAGGACAGGGGAGTGAAAAACTGTTTTTT
NA 12 TRBJ2-7 TRBV19 NA CASSGGPLGQYF TGTGCCAGTAGTGGGGGCCCTCTCGGGCAGTACTTC
TRBD2 15 TRBJ2-7 TRBV11-2 NA CASSLGLAGAYEQYF TGTGCCAGCAGCTTAGGTCTAGCGGGGGCCTACGAGCAGTACTTC
TRBD1 18 TRBJ1-5 TRBV7-2 NA CASSRRPGQGAVNQPQHF TGTGCCAGCAGCCGTAGGCCGGGACAGGGAGCCGTCAATCAGCCCCAGCATTTT
NA 15 TRBJ1-1 TRBV6-5 NA CASSRKGGAGTEAFF TGTGCCAGCAGTCGTAAAGGCGGCGCGGGGACTGAAGCTTTCTTT
NA 15 TRBJ1-6 TRBV19 NA CASAYDRQHNSPLHF TGTGCCAGTGCCTATGACAGGCAGCATAATTCACCCCTCCACTTT
NA 14 TRBJ1-5 TRBV27 NA CASSFLGTRGSQHF TGTGCCAGCAGTTTTCTCGGAACCCGAGGTTCTCAGCATTTT
NA 14 TRBJ2-7 TRBV30 NA CAWSPSYRDDEQYF TGTGCCTGGAGTCCCTCATACAGGGACGACGAGCAGTACTTC
NA 14 TRBJ2-1 TRBV3-1/TRBV3-2 NA CASSPGLRGNEQFF TGTGCCAGCAGCCCGGGACTCCGCGGCAATGAGCAGTTCTTC
NA 13 TRBJ1-1 TRBV12-3/TRBV12-4 NA CASSLALSTEAFF TGTGCCAGCAGTTTAGCCCTGAGCACTGAAGCTTTCTTT
NA 15 TRBJ1-1 TRBV5-4 NA CASSLKGAGHTEAFF TGTGCCAGCAGCTTGAAAGGGGCAGGACACACTGAAGCTTTCTTT
NA 14 TRBJ2-7 TRBV27 NA CASSRTGFSYEQYF TGTGCCAGCAGCCGAACAGGGTTCTCCTACGAGCAGTACTTC
TRBD1 14 TRBJ1-1 TRBV10-1 NA CASSTGQGTAEAFF TGCGCCAGCAGTACCGGACAGGGAACGGCTGAAGCTTTCTTT